Below, 24 T cell receptor beta chains from the same sample are listed, as sequenced in a study of cytomegalovirus exposure and HLA in healthy donors. The primer mix had 60 Vbeta and 13 Jbeta primers. Using immunoSEQ multiplex PCR, the repertoire was profiled, and TCRdb retains in-frame clones only, with some absent. The sample has nearly 110,000 clones, approximately 79% seen once; the top ten hold around 2.1%. Sample: PBMCs. Source of these receptors: a man younger than 35 in good health and CMV-seronegative.

This rearrangement joins TRBV7-2 to TRBJ2-3, with TRBD1 identical over 10 bases. This CDR3 spans 16 amino acids. From germline, CDR1 is SGHTA and CDR2 FQGNSA. V gave up 1 base and J gave up 5 bases; unmatched junction bases: 6. The CDR3: CASSLVGTGVKDTQYF. The CDR3 DNA reads as TGTGCCAGCAGCTTAGTTGGGACAGGGGTTAAAGATACGCAGTATTTT.

The V and J genes are TRBV19 and TRBJ1-4; a weak D match, TRBD1 (6 bases). V lost 5 bases and J lost 0, with 10 bases in between. This CDR3 spans 15 amino acids. In germline, CDR1 is LNHDA, CDR2 SQIVND (reference sequence). For the CDR3, the DNA is TGTGCCAGTAGTCGGGGGGCTGCAACTAATGAAAAACTGTTTTTT. Translated, it gives CASSRGAATNEKLFF.

The genes are TRBV7-9 and TRBJ2-7; D gene unclear. Trimming shortened V by 3 bases and J by 0 bases, and 9 bases separated the two germline ends. This CDR3 contains 14 residues. Germline V gives CDR1 SEHNR, CDR2 FQNEAQ (reference sequence). The CDR3 DNA follows: TGTGCCAGCAGCTTCCCCGGTGCCTCCTACGAGCAGTACTTC. Translation gives CASSFPGASYEQYF.

The V call is TRBV10-2, the J call TRBJ1-5; possibly TRBD1 for D (5 bases). CDR3 length: 14 residues. The V and J ends lost 7 bases and 4 bases respectively, with 14 bases between them. The germline V gene has CDR1 WSHSY and CDR2 SAAADI. The CDR3 region has the DNA TGCGCCAGCAAGGGATCTGGGGGGAATCAGCCCCAGCATTTT. Its protein product is CASKGSGGNQPQHF.

This clone was recorded once. The chain couples TRBV2 to TRBJ1-5, with 7 bases identical to TRBD1. CDR1 SNHLY and CDR2 FYNNEI come from the germline V gene. The CDR3 length is 12 residues. With 7 bases clipped from V and 9 bases from J, the junction kept 6 bases outside the gene matches. CDR3 nucleotide sequence: TGTGCCAGCAAAAGTGCAGGGGGGCCCCAGCATTTT. It specifies CASKSAGGPQHF.

This clone was recorded once. This chain uses TRBV5-1 with TRBJ1-6; TRBD1 is a possible D gene (5 bases). CDR3 length: 14 amino acids. With 2 bases removed from V and 7 bases from J, the gap between germline ends came to 10 bases. Germline lookup yields CDR1 SGHRS and CDR2 YFSETQ. The CDR3 region is CASSFTGMNSPLHF. The CDR3 bases are TGCGCCAGCAGCTTCACAGGAATGAATTCACCCCTCCACTTT.

The CDR3 bases are TGCGCCAGCAGCTTGGGGGGGACAGGAGCCGAGCAGTACTTC. Translated, it gives CASSLGGTGAEQYF. The V and J genes are TRBV5-1 and TRBJ2-5; 8 bases align to TRBD1. The DNA end is more similar to TRBJ2-7, so the J call may be wrong. The CDR3 has 14 amino acids. Germline V gene data show CDR1 as SGHRS and CDR2 as YFSETQ.

The chain joins TRBV27 to TRBJ2-3; no clear D gene. The germline V gene encodes CDR1 MNHEY and CDR2 SMNVEV (reference sequence). Trimming removed 0 bases at V and 6 bases at J, with 10 bases between. The CDR3 consists of 14 residues. The CDR3 spells CASSLSGLGDTQYF. The CDR3 nucleotides are TGTGCCAGCAGTTTATCTGGTCTGGGCGATACGCAGTATTTT.

The chain links TRBV7-3 to TRBJ2-1; TRBD2 matches 12 bases. Unmatched junction bases numbered 3, after V lost 4 bases and J lost 5 bases. This CDR3 is 15 amino acids long. Germline V lookup: CDR1 SGHTA, CDR2 FQGTGA. The CDR3 is CASSSSGGAHNEQFF. The CDR3, as DNA: TGTGCCAGCAGCTCTAGCGGGGGGGCCCACAATGAGCAGTTCTTC.

The DNA of the CDR3 is TGTGCCAGCGGCGGGACAGGGGGCGGATATGTAGGCTACACCTTC. As protein: CASGGTGGGYVGYTF. The rearrangement links TRBV6-5 to TRBJ1-2; 12 bases match TRBD1. Germline assignment: CDR1 MNHEY and CDR2 SVGAGI. V lost 8 bases, J lost 8 bases, and 12 bases stayed unmatched. This CDR3 has 15 amino acids.

The J gene is TRBJ2-3, the V gene TRBV5-6, with D possibly being TRBD1 (6 bases). Trimming removed 0 bases from V and 3 bases from J, with 8 bases in between. The germline V gene encodes CDR1 SGHDT and CDR2 YYEEEE. The CDR3 contains 14 residues. The DNA for the CDR3 is TGTGCCAGCAGCTTGGGACAGGAGACAGATACGCAGTATTTT. Its protein product is CASSLGQETDTQYF.

The J gene is TRBJ2-3, the V gene TRBV7-2; 7 positions match TRBD2. V shed 4 bases, J shed 5 bases, and the junction held 6 bases outside the gene matches. The CDR3 extends over 14 amino acids. Germline values: CDR1 SGHTA, CDR2 FQGNSA. The CDR3: CASSYTSVGDTQYF. CDR3 DNA sequence: TGTGCCAGCAGCTATACTAGCGTCGGAGATACGCAGTATTTT.

In this sample, this clone turned up a few times. This rearrangement joins TRBV4-3 to TRBJ2-6; 7 bases fit TRBD1. Germline lookup yields CDR1 LGHNA and CDR2 YSLEER. V dropped 4 bases and J dropped 4; count of bases not matched to a gene: 4. The CDR3 totals 15 residues. The CDR3 region has the DNA TGCGCCAGCAGCCTCGACAGGGCAGGGGCCAACGTCCTGACTTTC. Translation gives CASSLDRAGANVLTF.

This clone was counted a few times. V usage is TRBV27 and J usage is TRBJ1-4, with D possibly matching TRBD1 (5 bases). Germline V gives CDR1 MNHEY, CDR2 SMNVEV (reference sequence). The CDR3 spans 16 residues. V lost 7 bases, J lost 0 bases, and 15 bases lay in between. In DNA, the CDR3 is TGTGCCAGCACCGCCAGGGCCCTCACAACTAATGAAAAACTGTTTTTT. Protein: CASTARALTTNEKLFF.

The gene calls are TRBV7-2 and TRBJ2-3; tentative D call: TRBD2 (5 bases). Trimming took 1 base from V and 1 from J, leaving 18 bases between them. Germline lookup yields CDR1 SGHTA and CDR2 FQGNSA. The CDR3 extends over 18 amino acids. This CDR3 is CASSLVWAKRAGTDTQYF. The CDR3 coding sequence is TGTGCCAGCAGCTTAGTTTGGGCCAAGAGGGCGGGCACAGATACGCAGTATTTT.

This rearrangement joins TRBV7-2 to TRBJ1-1; 7 positions match TRBD1. CDR1 is SGHTA, CDR2 FQGNSA, per germline. CDR3 length: 14 amino acids. Germline trimming cut 5 bases from V and 1 base from J; bases unmatched to any gene: 4. CDR3 in DNA: TGTGCCAGCAGCCCAGGACAGGCGAACACTGAAGCTTTCTTT. Translated, it gives CASSPGQANTEAFF. Full variable domain (rest looked up from reference TRBV7-2 and TRBJ1-1): GAGVSQSPSNKVTEKGKDVELRCDPISGHTALYWYRQSLGQGLEFLIYFQGNSAPDKSGLPSDRFSAERTGGSVSTLTIQRTQQEDSAVYLCASSPGQANTEAFFGQGTRLTVV.

V usage is TRBV6-5 and J usage is TRBJ2-1; the D is unclear. Germline values: CDR1 MNHEY, CDR2 SVGAGI. V lost 2 bases and J lost 7, with 9 bases in between. The CDR3 has 13 residues. The CDR3 DNA reads TGTGCCAGCAGTTACGGGCAGTTTAATGAGCAGTTCTTC. Amino acid sequence: CASSYGQFNEQFF.

The DNA for the CDR3 is TGTGCCAGTAGTATTTTGAACCCGGGACAGGACCTCCAGGGAGAAAAACTGTTTTTT. This gives the protein CASSILNPGQDLQGEKLFF. This chain joins TRBV19 and TRBJ1-4, with TRBD1 matching 8 bases. The germline V gene has CDR1 LNHDA and CDR2 SQIVND (reference sequence). Trimming took 3 bases from V and 8 from J; bases not matched to a gene: 20. This CDR3 is 19 amino acids long.

This clone was detected once. This chain uses TRBV5-6 with TRBJ2-5; D is perhaps TRBD1 (7 bases). This CDR3 contains 16 residues. V was clipped by 4 bases and J by 3 bases, with 19 bases between them. The germline V gene has CDR1 SGHDT and CDR2 YYEEEE. The CDR3 coding sequence is TGTGCCAGCAGCCCTCGGGGGACAGCGACCGAAGAGACCCAGTACTTC. Amino acid sequence: CASSPRGTATEETQYF. The full variable domain, with the rest looked up from reference TRBV5-6 and TRBJ2-5, is DAGVTQSPTHLIKTRGQQVTLRCSPKSGHDTVSWYQQALGQGPQFIFQYYEEEERQRGNFPDRFSGHQFPNYSSELNVNALLLGDSALYLCASSPRGTATEETQYFGPGTRLLVL.

The rearrangement links TRBV5-1 to TRBJ2-7, with 7 bases matching TRBD1. Trimming took 4 bases from V and 5 from J; bases not matched to a gene: 12. This CDR3 contains 15 residues. CDR1 and CDR2 (germline): SGHRS, YFSETQ. The chain's CDR3 is CASSPPQGTVNEQYF. CDR3 bases: TGCGCCAGCAGCCCTCCACAGGGGACGGTGAACGAGCAGTACTTC.

This chain uses TRBV18 with TRBJ2-1; 8 bases fit TRBD2. Trimming at V came to 5 bases and at J to 1 base, leaving 13 bases not matched to a gene. The CDR3 totals 18 residues. Germline V lookup: CDR1 KGHSH, CDR2 LQKENI. The CDR3: CASSVSRPAGGSYNEQFF. In nucleotides, the CDR3 is TGTGCCAGCTCAGTCTCCCGGCCGGCGGGGGGATCCTACAATGAGCAGTTCTTC.

The CDR3 spells CASATGQGEQYF. The CDR3 region has the DNA TGTGCCAGCGCCACGGGTCAGGGCGAGCAGTACTTC. The chain has TRBV18 and TRBJ2-7; D might be TRBD1 (5 bases). The CDR3 covers 12 residues. CDR1 KGHSH and CDR2 LQKENI come from the germline V gene. Deletions cut 8 bases from V and 6 bases from J, with 14 bases between.

V gene TRBV6-5 combines with J gene TRBJ1-1; 9 nucleotides agree with TRBD1. Germline assignment: CDR1 MNHEY and CDR2 SVGAGI. The CDR3 runs to 14 residues. Losses at the gene ends were 6 bases for V and 2 bases for J; bases not matched to a gene: 4. CDR3 region: CASRGTGTNTEAFF. Here the CDR3 DNA reads TGTGCCAGCAGGGGGACAGGGACAAACACTGAAGCTTTCTTT.

A few counts support this clone. Germline is not matched at one junction end, which may reflect a read error. V usage is TRBV7-9 and J usage is TRBJ1-1; D is unresolved. CDR3 length: 12 residues. The germline CDR1 and CDR2 sequences are SEHNR and FQNEAQ (reference sequence). In DNA form, the CDR3 reads TGTTCCAGCAGCCCGGTCCTCACTGAAGCTTTCTTT. Translating gives CSSSPVLTEAFF.